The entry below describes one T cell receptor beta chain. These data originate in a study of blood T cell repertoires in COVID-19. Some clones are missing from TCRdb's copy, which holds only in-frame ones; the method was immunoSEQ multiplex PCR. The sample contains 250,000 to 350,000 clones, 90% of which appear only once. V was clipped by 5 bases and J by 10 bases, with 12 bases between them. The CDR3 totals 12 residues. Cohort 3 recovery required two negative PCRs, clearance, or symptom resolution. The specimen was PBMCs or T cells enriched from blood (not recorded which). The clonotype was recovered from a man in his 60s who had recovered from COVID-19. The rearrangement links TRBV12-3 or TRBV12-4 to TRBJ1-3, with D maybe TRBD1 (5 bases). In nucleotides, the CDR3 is TGTGCCAGCAGTGCGACGACAGTTACCATATATTTT. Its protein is CASSATTVTIYF.